The rows below give T cell receptor beta chains drawn from one sample of a study of OX40 agonist ivuxolimab in advanced cancers. The repertoire was sequenced with immunoSEQ multiplex PCR; TCRdb's copy has only in-frame clones and lacks some. The table records about 14,000 clones, around 79% of them present only once. Here the sequenced sample was CD4+ or CD8+ T cells sorted from blood, taken in a trial of the OX40 agonist ivuxolimab. The receptors shown here come from an adult with an advanced solid tumor such as melanoma, head and neck, liver or kidney cancer. Both conserved end residues are part of each CDR3. The order of the fields is clone size, J gene, V gene, CDR3 length, D gene, CDR3 protein, CDR3 DNA. D genes are given only for firm matches. Clone size is not always given. Where it is, it says once, few, many or a class for expanded clones.

>.|TRBJ1-2|TRBV9|17|.
CASSVPSQGLPNYGYTF
TGTGCCAGCAGCGTACCTTCACAGGGCCTCCCGAACTATGGCTACACCTTC
>.|TRBJ1-2|TRBV7-9|15|.
CASSPPGGANYGYTF
TGTGCCAGCAGCCCGCCGGGGGGAGCTAACTATGGCTACACCTTC
>.|TRBJ2-7|TRBV7-8|18|.
CASSFSGTGKRLGPEQYF
TGTGCCAGCAGCTTCTCCGGGACTGGGAAAAGGCTAGGACCCGAGCAGTACTTC
>.|TRBJ1-2|TRBV5-6|16|TRBD1
CASSWGPGQSEIGYTF
TGTGCCAGCAGCTGGGGACCGGGACAGTCGGAAATTGGCTACACCTTC
>.|TRBJ2-2|TRBV2|18|.
CASSVGHGGSPSTGELFF
TGTGCCAGCAGCGTAGGACATGGGGGGAGCCCCTCAACCGGGGAGCTGTTTTTT
>.|TRBJ1-5|TRBV27|14|.
CASSFRNSNQPQHF
TGTGCCAGCAGTTTTAGAAATAGCAATCAGCCCCAGCATTTT
>medium-sized|TRBJ1-4|TRBV28|13|TRBD1
CASRVTGEEKLFF
TGTGCCAGCAGGGTTACAGGGGAAGAAAAACTGTTTTTT
>.|TRBJ2-7|TRBV27|13|TRBD1
CATGTGNFYEQYF
TGTGCCACCGGGACAGGGAATTTCTACGAGCAGTACTTC
>.|TRBJ2-7|TRBV9|16|TRBD2
CASSVGGLAAAYEQYF
TGTGCCAGCAGCGTAGGTGGGCTAGCGGCCGCCTACGAGCAGTACTTC
>.|TRBJ2-1|TRBV4-1|16|TRBD2
CASSHLAGSSYNEQFF
TGCGCCAGCAGCCACCTAGCGGGGAGCTCCTACAATGAGCAGTTCTTC
>.|TRBJ2-2|TRBV5-6|17|TRBD2
CASSLGLAGRWTGELFF
TGTGCCAGCAGCTTGGGGTTAGCGGGACGTTGGACCGGGGAGCTGTTTTTT
>.|TRBJ1-1|TRBV19|11|TRBD1
CASTTGVLAFF
TGTGCCAGTACGACAGGGGTGTTGGCTTTCTTT
>once|TRBJ2-5|TRBV18|17|.
CASSPPIMEGWRETQYF
TGTGCCAGCTCACCACCAATTATGGAGGGTTGGCGAGAGACCCAGTACTTC
>.|TRBJ2-7|TRBV28|11|.
CASSYSAEQYF
TGTGCCAGCAGTTACTCAGCCGAGCAGTACTTC
>.|TRBJ1-5|TRBV30|12|.
CAWSDPNQPQHF
TGTGCCTGGAGTGACCCCAATCAGCCCCAGCATTTT
>.|TRBJ2-7|TRBV7-2|11|.
CASSLAWEQYF
TGTGCCAGCAGTCTAGCTTGGGAGCAGTACTTC
>.|TRBJ2-1|TRBV27|15|.
CASSTWGPRPHEQFF
TGTGCCAGCAGTACATGGGGACCGCGCCCCCATGAGCAGTTCTTC
>.|TRBJ2-1|TRBV7-9|15|TRBD2
CASSPRRGRADEQFF
TGTGCCAGCAGCCCCCGGCGCGGGAGGGCAGATGAGCAGTTCTTC
>.|TRBJ1-4|TRBV21-1|16|.
CASSKYEGASNEKLFF
TGTGCCAGCAGCAAATACGAGGGGGCATCTAATGAAAAACTGTTTTTT
>few|TRBJ1-1|TRBV4-1|12|.
CASSQSYGEAFF
TGCGCCAGCAGCCAAAGTTACGGTGAAGCTTTCTTT
>.|TRBJ1-1|TRBV11-2|15|.
CASSLWGDTNTEAFF
TGTGCCAGCAGCCTTTGGGGGGATACGAACACTGAAGCTTTCTTT
>.|TRBJ2-7|TRBV5-1|14|.
CASSLDGGSYEQYF
TGCGCCAGCAGCTTGGATGGAGGGAGCTACGAGCAGTACTTC
>.|TRBJ2-5|TRBV7-9|15|.
CASSDIEGGPETQYF
TGTGCCAGCAGCGATATCGAAGGGGGGCCAGAGACCCAGTACTTC
>once|TRBJ2-3|TRBV29-1|13|.
CSVERDSTDTQYF
TGCAGCGTTGAAAGGGACTCCACAGATACGCAGTATTTT
>.|TRBJ2-2|TRBV2|12|.
CASTGWTGELFF
TGTGCCAGCACGGGGTGGACCGGGGAGCTGTTTTTT
>.|TRBJ1-1|TRBV6-5|15|.
CASSPGHSTNTEAFF
TGTGCCAGCAGTCCGGGACACTCCACGAACACTGAAGCTTTCTTT
>once|TRBJ1-2|TRBV15|16|.
CATSTQVDSLNYGYTF
TGTGCCACCAGCACTCAAGTAGACAGCCTTAACTATGGCTACACCTTC
>.|TRBJ2-5|TRBV7-9|13|.
CASSFRGAKTQYF
TGTGCCAGCAGCTTCAGGGGAGCAAAGACCCAGTACTTC
>few|TRBJ2-2|TRBV7-2|14|.
CASSLVTPTGELFF
TGTGCCAGCAGCTTAGTTACCCCCACCGGGGAGCTGTTTTTT
>.|TRBJ2-7|TRBV28|12|.
CASSYDLYEQYF
TGTGCCAGCAGTTATGACCTATACGAGCAGTACTTC
>.|TRBJ2-1|TRBV5-6|14|TRBD1
CASSETGSYNEQFF
TGTGCCAGCAGCGAGACAGGGTCCTACAATGAGCAGTTCTTC
>.|TRBJ2-7|TRBV2|14|.
CASSERGQAYEQYF
TGTGCCAGCAGTGAAAGGGGACAAGCCTACGAGCAGTACTTC
>.|TRBJ1-3|TRBV7-8|15|.
CASNLGSHPGNTIYF
TGTGCCAGCAACTTAGGGTCTCACCCTGGAAACACCATATATTTT
>.|TRBJ1-2|TRBV5-1|14|TRBD1
CASSSKQGEYGYTF
TGCGCCAGCAGCTCAAAACAGGGGGAATATGGCTACACCTTC
>few|TRBJ2-7|TRBV4-1|15|.
CASSQDTEDAYEQYF
TGCGCCAGCAGCCAAGATACGGAGGACGCCTACGAGCAGTACTTC
>.|TRBJ2-3|TRBV7-9|15|TRBD1
CASSLQGASTDTQYF
TGTGCCAGCAGCCTACAGGGGGCGAGCACAGATACGCAGTATTTT
>.|TRBJ1-3|TRBV19|14|.
CASVGWSAGNTIYF
TGTGCCAGTGTCGGGTGGAGTGCTGGAAACACCATATATTTT
>few|TRBJ2-5|TRBV11-2|15|TRBD2
CASSHPSGGWETQYF
TGTGCCAGCAGCCACCCTAGCGGGGGGTGGGAGACCCAGTACTTC
>once|TRBJ2-7|TRBV7-8|12|.
CASSFSGYEQYF
TGTGCCAGCAGCTTCTCAGGTTACGAGCAGTACTTC